This T cell receptor (beta chain) was identified during a study of blood T cell repertoires in COVID-19. At the level of the study: PBMCs, B-cell-depleted T cells, or T cells were the source of the cDNA or gDNA that made up the material.

V was cut by 4 bases and J by 0 bases, with 10 bases left in between. This CDR3 comprises 15 residues. Germline V gene lookup returns CDR1 MNHEY and CDR2 SVGAGI. Clones were read by immunoSEQ multiplex PCR, and TCRdb kept only the in-frame ones, dropping some. The data contain around 300,000 clones, more than 80% of them seen just once; the ten biggest clones take up 6% to 7%. The chain is built from TRBV6-5 and TRBJ2-1; D might be TRBD1 (5 bases). The material sequenced was peripheral blood. The source is a woman in her twenties or thirties with COVID-19, enrolled during active disease. CDR3 residues: CASSFYQGSYNEQFF. In DNA form, the CDR3 reads TGTGCCAGCAGTTTTTATCAGGGCTCCTACAATGAGCAGTTCTTC.